This T cell receptor (beta chain) emerged from a study of cytomegalovirus exposure and HLA in healthy donors. The overall study: The roughly 110 validation repertoires were produced on the same platform as the roughly 660 repertoires of the first cohort. This was reported in a later analysis.

Study-level results: Despite most TCR sequences being rare, some public TCRs occurred in many donors. Listed as cytomegalovirus-associated were about 160 TCR beta chains.

Sequenced by immunoSEQ multiplex PCR; TCRdb stores in-frame clones only, minus some. The table shows some 61,000 clones, with about 97% occurring only once. The CDR3 length is 17 residues. Trimming left V 3 bases short and J 2 bases short, with 20 bases between. The V gene's germline CDR1 is ENHRY and CDR2 SYGVKD. Concerning this clone itself: Its antigen is undetermined.

The chain uses TRBV10-3 and TRBJ2-7; possible D gene TRBD1, 6 bases. The origin of this receptor is a woman aged 18-30 years in good health and CMV-seropositive. Specimen: PBMCs. In nucleotides, the CDR3 is TGTGCCATCAGTGACCCGGCAGACAGGCCATACCCCTACGAGCAGTACTTC. Its protein is CAISDPADRPYPYEQYF.